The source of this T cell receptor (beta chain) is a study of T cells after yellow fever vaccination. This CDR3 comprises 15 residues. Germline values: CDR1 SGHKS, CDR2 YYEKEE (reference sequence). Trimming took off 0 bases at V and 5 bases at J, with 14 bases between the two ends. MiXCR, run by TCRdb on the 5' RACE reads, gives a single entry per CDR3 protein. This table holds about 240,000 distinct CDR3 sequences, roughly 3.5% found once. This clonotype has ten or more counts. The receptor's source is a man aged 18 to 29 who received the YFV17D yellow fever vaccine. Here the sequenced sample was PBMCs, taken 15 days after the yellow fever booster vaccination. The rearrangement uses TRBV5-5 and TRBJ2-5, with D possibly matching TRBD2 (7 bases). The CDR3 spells CASSLAGGQGETQYF. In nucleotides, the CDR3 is TGTGCCAGCAGCTTGGCCGGGGGGCAGGGGGAGACCCAGTACTTC.